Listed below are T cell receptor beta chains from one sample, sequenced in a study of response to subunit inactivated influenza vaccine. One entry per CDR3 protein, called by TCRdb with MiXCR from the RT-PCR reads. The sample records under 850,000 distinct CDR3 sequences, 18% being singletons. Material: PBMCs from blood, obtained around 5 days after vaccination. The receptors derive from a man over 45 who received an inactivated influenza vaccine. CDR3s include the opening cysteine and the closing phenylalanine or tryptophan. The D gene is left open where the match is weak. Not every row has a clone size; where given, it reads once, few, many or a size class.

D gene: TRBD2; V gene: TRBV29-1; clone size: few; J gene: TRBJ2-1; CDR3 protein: CSVDLTSGGPYNEQFF; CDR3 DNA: TGCAGCGTTGATCTGACTAGCGGGGGTCCCTACAATGAGCAGTTCTTC
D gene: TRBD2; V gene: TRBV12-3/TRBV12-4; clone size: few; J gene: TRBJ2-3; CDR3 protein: CASSLRAGVVTDTQYF; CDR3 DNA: TGTGCCAGCAGTTTAAGGGCGGGAGTGGTCACAGATACGCAGTATTTT
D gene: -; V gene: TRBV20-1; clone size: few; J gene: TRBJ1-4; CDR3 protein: CSARDGSVNEKLFF; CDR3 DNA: TGCAGTGCTAGAGACGGCTCTGTTAACGAAAAACTGTTTTTT
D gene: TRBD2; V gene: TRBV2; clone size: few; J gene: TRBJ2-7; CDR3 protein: CASYSRTSGRSFSYEQYF; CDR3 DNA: TGTGCCAGCTATTCTCGGACTAGCGGGAGGAGCTTCTCCTACGAGCAGTACTTC
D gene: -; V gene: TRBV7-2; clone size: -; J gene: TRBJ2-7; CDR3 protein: CASSLVRGAGEQYF; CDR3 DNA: TGTGCCAGCAGCTTAGTTCGGGGGGCAGGCGAGCAGTACTTC
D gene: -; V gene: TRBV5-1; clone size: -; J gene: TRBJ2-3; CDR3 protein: CASREAYTSTDTQYF; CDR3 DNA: TGCGCCAGCAGAGAAGCGTATACTAGCACAGATACGCAGTATTTT
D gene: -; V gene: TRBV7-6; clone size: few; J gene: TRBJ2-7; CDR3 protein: CASSLGSGRIHEQYF; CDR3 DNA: TGTGCCAGCAGCTTAGGGTCAGGTCGGATCCACGAGCAGTACTTC
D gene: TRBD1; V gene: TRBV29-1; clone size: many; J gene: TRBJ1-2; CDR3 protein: CSVWDRARSPYTF; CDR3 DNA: TGCAGCGTTTGGGACAGGGCCAGGAGCCCCTACACCTTC
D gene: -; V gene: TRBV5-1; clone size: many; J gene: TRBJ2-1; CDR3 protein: CASSLGRLENNEQFF; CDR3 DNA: TGCGCCAGCAGCTTGGGGCGGCTAGAGAACAATGAGCAGTTCTTC
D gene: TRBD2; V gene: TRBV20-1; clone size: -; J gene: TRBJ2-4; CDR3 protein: CSASLAGLNIQYF; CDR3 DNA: TGCAGTGCTAGCCTAGCGGGTTTAAACATTCAGTACTTC
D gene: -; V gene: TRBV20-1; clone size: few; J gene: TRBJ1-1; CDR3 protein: CSASRGSNTEAFF; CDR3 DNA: TGCAGTGCTAGTAGGGGGTCGAACACTGAAGCTTTCTTT
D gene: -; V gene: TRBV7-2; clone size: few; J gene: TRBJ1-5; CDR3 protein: CASSMRNQPQHF; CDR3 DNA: TGTGCCAGCAGCATGAGGAATCAGCCCCAGCATTTT
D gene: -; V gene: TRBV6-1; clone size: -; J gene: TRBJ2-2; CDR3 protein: CASSLSRANTGELFF; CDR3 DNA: TGTGCCAGCAGTCTGTCCCGGGCTAACACCGGGGAGCTGTTTTTT
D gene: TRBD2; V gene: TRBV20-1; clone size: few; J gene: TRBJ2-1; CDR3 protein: CSARPLAGSYNEQFF; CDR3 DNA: TGCAGTGCTAGACCTTTAGCGGGATCCTACAATGAGCAGTTCTTC
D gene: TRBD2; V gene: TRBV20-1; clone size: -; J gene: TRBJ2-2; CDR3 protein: CSALAGGSDGELFF; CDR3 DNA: TGCAGTGCCCTAGCGGGGGGTTCGGACGGGGAGCTGTTTTTT
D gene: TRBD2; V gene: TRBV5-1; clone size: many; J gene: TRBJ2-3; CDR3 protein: CASSPGTSDDTQYF; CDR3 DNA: TGCGCCAGCAGTCCCGGGACTAGCGATGATACGCAGTATTTT
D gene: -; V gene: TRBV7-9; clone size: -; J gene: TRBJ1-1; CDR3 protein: CASLRGGTEAFF; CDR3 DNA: TGTGCCAGCTTGAGAGGGGGCACTGAAGCTTTCTTT
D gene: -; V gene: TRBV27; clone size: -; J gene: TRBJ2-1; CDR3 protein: CASSYSRSEQFF; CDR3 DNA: TGTGCCAGCAGTTACTCTAGGTCTGAGCAGTTCTTC
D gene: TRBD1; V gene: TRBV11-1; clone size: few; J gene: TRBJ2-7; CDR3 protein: CASSLAQGATYEQYF; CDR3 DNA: TGTGCCAGCAGCTTAGCTCAGGGGGCAACCTACGAGCAGTACTTC
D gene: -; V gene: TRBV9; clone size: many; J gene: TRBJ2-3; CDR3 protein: CASSVEQGDTQYF; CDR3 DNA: TGTGCCAGCAGCGTAGAACAGGGTGATACGCAGTATTTT
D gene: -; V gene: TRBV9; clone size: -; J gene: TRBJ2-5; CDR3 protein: CASSPSRTAETQYF; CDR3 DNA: TGTGCCAGCAGCCCCTCCCGAACCGCCGAGACCCAGTACTTC
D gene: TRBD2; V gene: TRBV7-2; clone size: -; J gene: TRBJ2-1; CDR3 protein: CASSPTSGLYNEQFF; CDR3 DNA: TGTGCCAGCAGCCCGACTAGCGGATTATACAATGAGCAGTTCTTC
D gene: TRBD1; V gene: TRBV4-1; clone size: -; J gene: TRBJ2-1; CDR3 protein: CASSQGQGARYNEQFF; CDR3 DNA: TGCGCCAGCAGCCAAGGTCAGGGGGCTCGGTACAATGAGCAGTTCTTC
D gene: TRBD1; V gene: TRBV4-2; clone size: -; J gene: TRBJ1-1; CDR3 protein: CASSPRMGTGGTEAFF; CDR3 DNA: TGTGCCAGCAGCCCTCGAATGGGGACAGGAGGTACTGAAGCTTTCTTT
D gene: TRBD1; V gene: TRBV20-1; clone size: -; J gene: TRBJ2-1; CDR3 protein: CSADPGTGAYEQFF; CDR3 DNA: TGCAGTGCTGACCCCGGGACAGGGGCATATGAGCAGTTCTTC
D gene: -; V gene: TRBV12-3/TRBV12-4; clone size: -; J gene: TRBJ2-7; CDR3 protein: CAMRDKTYEQYF; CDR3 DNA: TGTGCCATGCGGGACAAGACCTACGAGCAGTACTTC
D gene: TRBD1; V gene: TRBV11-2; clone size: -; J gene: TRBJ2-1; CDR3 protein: CASSRDRGANEQFF; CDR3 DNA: TGTGCCAGCAGCCGGGACAGGGGTGCCAATGAGCAGTTCTTC
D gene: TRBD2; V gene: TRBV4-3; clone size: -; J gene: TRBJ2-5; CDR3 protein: CASSHLTGGPETQYF; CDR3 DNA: TGCGCCAGCAGCCATTTAACGGGAGGGCCGGAGACCCAGTACTTC